The 20 T cell receptor beta chains below all came from one sample that was sequenced in a study of T cells in tuberculosis. TCRdb's table, derived via immunoSEQ multiplex PCR, lists solely in-frame clones and lacks some. The sample contains 9,500 to 13,000 clones, just under 95% of which appear only once. Sequencing was done on a sample of PBMCs. These receptors were taken from an adult with tuberculosis.

The V call is TRBV25-1, the J call TRBJ2-2; 7 bases are shared with TRBD2. Germline V gene data show CDR1 as MGHDK and CDR2 as SYGVNS. CDR3 size: 14 residues. Trimming at V came to 3 bases and at J to 3 bases, leaving 1 base not matched to a gene. This CDR3 reads CASSDTSDTGELFF. The CDR3, as DNA: TGTGCCAGCAGTGACACTAGCGACACCGGGGAGCTGTTTTTT. Drawing the rest from reference TRBV25-1 and TRBJ2-2, the complete variable domain is EADIYQTPRYLVIGTGKKITLECSQTMGHDKMYWYQQDPGMELHLIHYSYGVNSTEKGDLSSESTVSRIRTEHFPLTLESARPSHTSQYLCASSDTSDTGELFFGEGSRLTVL.

The chain combines TRBV11-1 with TRBJ2-5; 9 nucleotides align to TRBD1. Germline loops: CDR1 SGHAT, CDR2 FQDESV (reference sequence). Germline trimming cut 4 bases from V and 1 base from J; bases unmatched to any gene: 10. This CDR3 region has 17 residues. The CDR3 loop is CASSSPQGAASQETQYF. In DNA, the CDR3 is TGTGCCAGCAGCTCCCCACAGGGGGCGGCGAGCCAAGAGACCCAGTACTTC.

The chain has TRBV5-1 and TRBJ2-1; no definite D call. Trimming removed 4 bases at V and 3 bases at J, with 11 bases between. The CDR3 is 14 residues long. From germline, CDR1 is SGHRS and CDR2 YFSETQ. CDR3 loop: CASSPENNYNEQFF. The CDR3 region has the DNA TGCGCCAGCAGCCCCGAGAATAACTACAATGAGCAGTTCTTC.

The rearrangement uses TRBV19 and TRBJ1-2; D not certain. V shed 0 bases and J shed 3 bases, with 8 bases lying between them. Germline lookup yields CDR1 LNHDA and CDR2 SQIVND (reference sequence). This CDR3 has 14 residues. This CDR3 reads CASSIDTEYYGYTF. CDR3 in DNA: TGTGCCAGTAGTATAGACACAGAATACTATGGCTACACCTTC.

The rearrangement joins TRBV7-8 to TRBJ2-1; D remains ambiguous. The CDR3 is 14 residues long. Germline V CDR1 and CDR2: SGHVS, FQNEAQ. V lost 0 bases to trimming and J lost 6 bases, with 9 bases between them. The CDR3 coding sequence is TGTGCCAGCAGCTTAGCTCTCCAGTCCAATGAGCAGTTCTTC. Translation: CASSLALQSNEQFF. The whole variable domain, filled in from reference TRBV7-8 and TRBJ2-1, reads GAGVSQSPRYKVAKRGQDVALRCDPISGHVSLFWYQQALGQGPEFLTYFQNEAQLDKSGLPSDRFFAERPEGSVSTLKIQRTQQEDSAVYLCASSLALQSNEQFFGPGTRLTVL.

The J gene is TRBJ1-2, the V gene TRBV5-1, with D possibly matching TRBD1 (5 bases). Trimming removed 2 bases from V and 8 bases from J, with 19 bases in between. The CDR3 contains 15 residues. CDR1 is SGHRS, CDR2 YFSETQ, per germline. CDR3 residues: CASSFRGWGVGGYTF. CDR3 sequence (DNA): TGCGCCAGCAGCTTTCGGGGTTGGGGGGTAGGAGGCTACACCTTC.

This chain joins TRBV9 and TRBJ1-5; 10 bases line up with TRBD1. Trimming cost V 4 bases and J 2 bases; bases outside gene matches: 3. From germline, CDR1 is SGDLS and CDR2 YYNGEE. The CDR3 spans 15 residues. CDR3 DNA: TGTGCCAGCAGCAGGACAGGGGGTGGCAATCAGCCCCAGCATTTT. This encodes CASSRTGGGNQPQHF.

The chain recombines TRBV6-1 with TRBJ1-2; D remains unclear. CDR1 and CDR2 (germline): MNHNS, SASEGT. The V and J ends lost 3 bases and 2 bases respectively, with 10 bases between them. The CDR3 spans 14 residues. CDR3 DNA sequence: TGTGCCAGCAGTGACATGTCTCGGAACTATGGCTACACCTTC. Its translation is CASSDMSRNYGYTF.

The rearrangement joins TRBV11-2 to TRBJ2-7; D is perhaps TRBD1 (7 bases). Germline loops: CDR1 SGHAT, CDR2 FQNNGV. Trimming shortened V by 6 bases and J by 0 bases, and 18 bases separated the two germline ends. The CDR3 is made up of 16 amino acids. For the CDR3, the DNA is TGTGCCAGCAGGAGGCCAGGGGGGAGGCTCTCCTACGAGCAGTACTTC. Amino acids: CASRRPGGRLSYEQYF.

The chain joins TRBV9 to TRBJ2-2; 9 nucleotides line up with TRBD2. Germline V gene sequence: CDR1 SGDLS, CDR2 YYNGEE. Germline trimming cut 1 base from V and 4 bases from J; bases unmatched to any gene: 2. This CDR3 region has 15 residues. The CDR3 loop is CASSVLGLATGELFF. The CDR3 DNA reads TGTGCCAGCAGCGTACTGGGACTAGCCACCGGGGAGCTGTTTTTT. The complete variable domain, with remaining parts taken from reference TRBV9 and TRBJ2-2, reads DSGVTQTPKHLITATGQRVTLRCSPRSGDLSVYWYQQSLDQGLQFLIQYYNGEERAKGNILERFSAQQFPDLHSELNLSSLELGDSALYFCASSVLGLATGELFFGEGSRLTVL.

This clone appeared a single time. The rearrangement links TRBV4-2 to TRBJ2-7; D might be TRBD2 (6 bases). CDR1 and CDR2 (germline): LGHNA, YNFKEQ. Trimming shortened V by 1 base and J by 4 bases, and 20 bases separated the two germline ends. The CDR3 is 17 residues long. The CDR3 sequence: CASSQGGGARTPYEQYF. The CDR3 DNA sequence: TGTGCCAGCAGCCAAGGAGGCGGGGCCCGGACTCCATACGAGCAGTACTTC.

The genes are TRBV27 and TRBJ2-1, with 10 positions matching TRBD2. The ends lost 0 bases at V and 5 bases at J; junction bases unmatched: 1. CDR1 MNHEY and CDR2 SMNVEV come from the germline V gene (reference sequence). The CDR3 has 15 amino acids. This chain's CDR3 is CASSLSLAGDNEQFF. CDR3 nucleotide sequence: TGTGCCAGCAGTTTATCGCTAGCGGGGGACAATGAGCAGTTCTTC.

The chain uses TRBV5-1 and TRBJ2-2; no reliable D call. Deletions cut 6 bases from V and 5 bases from J, with 17 bases between. Germline V gene sequence: CDR1 SGHRS, CDR2 YFSETQ. The CDR3 sequence is 15 residues long. CDR3 sequence (DNA): TGCGCCAGCACCCCCAGAGTAGGAGAAACCGGGGAGCTGTTTTTT. Encoded protein: CASTPRVGETGELFF.

The CDR3 sequence: CASRDSLNQPQHF. CDR3 sequence (DNA): TGTGCCAGCAGGGACAGCCTCAATCAGCCCCAGCATTTT. This chain joins TRBV6-1 and TRBJ1-5; TRBD1 might be the D (6 bases). V lost 6 bases and J lost 3, with 9 bases in between. The V gene's germline CDR1 is MNHNS and CDR2 SASEGT. The CDR3 is made up of 13 amino acids.

The chain links TRBV29-1 to TRBJ2-3; 7 bases are a match to TRBD2. J was trimmed by 0 bases and V by 0 bases; bases with no gene match: 9. The V gene's germline CDR1 is SQVTM and CDR2 ANQGSEA. The CDR3 covers 17 residues. Here the CDR3 reads CSVEDREAGPSTDTQYF. In DNA form, the CDR3 reads TGCAGCGTTGAAGATCGGGAGGCAGGGCCTAGCACAGATACGCAGTATTTT.

The rearrangement links TRBV21-1 to TRBJ1-4; the tabulated D call, TRBD1, remains unverified against the DNA. TRBV21-1 has pseudogene status. This CDR3 contains 17 residues. The DNA for the CDR3 is TGTGCCAGCAGCCCTCGACAGGGTAAAGGAACTAATGAAAAACTGTTTTTT. It encodes CASSPRQGKGTNEKLFF.

The chain combines TRBV6-1 with TRBJ2-1; possible D gene TRBD2, 5 bases. Trimming pared 0 bases from V and 1 base from J, leaving 13 bases between. The germline CDR1 and CDR2 sequences are MNHNS and SASEGT. The CDR3 is made up of 17 amino acids. The CDR3 loop is CASSEAGRGRSYNEQFF. The CDR3 DNA sequence: TGTGCCAGCAGTGAAGCGGGGAGAGGAAGGTCCTACAATGAGCAGTTCTTC.

The V and J genes are TRBV6-5 and TRBJ1-2; D is possibly TRBD1 (5 bases). V was cut by 7 bases and J by 8 bases, with 17 bases left in between. The CDR3 spans 13 residues. Germline-derived CDR1 and CDR2 are MNHEY and SVGAGI. The CDR3 nucleotides read TGTGCCAGCAAGTTCGGAGGGGTTGGGGGCTACACCTTC. This sequence encodes CASKFGGVGGYTF.

This chain uses TRBV10-3 with TRBJ1-1; D is unclear. The V gene's germline CDR1 is ENHRY and CDR2 SYGVKD. Trimming took 8 bases from V and 1 from J, leaving 14 bases between them. The CDR3 is 14 residues long. DNA of the CDR3: TGTGCCATCGGAGGGCGTTTCCCGAACACTGAAGCTTTCTTT. This translates into CAIGGRFPNTEAFF.

The rearrangement links TRBV4-2 to TRBJ1-5; perhaps TRBD1 as D (5 bases). The CDR3 is made up of 16 amino acids. Germline V gives CDR1 LGHNA, CDR2 YNFKEQ. Deletions cut 4 bases from V and 0 bases from J, with 13 bases between. For the CDR3, the DNA is TGTGCCAGCAGCCCCCGGGACTCCCTTAGCAATCAGCCCCAGCATTTT. Its translation is CASSPRDSLSNQPQHF.